The present T cell receptor beta chain was sequenced within a study of blood T cell repertoires in COVID-19. Study at large: PBMCs, B-cell-depleted T cells, or T cells provided the cDNA or gDNA that made up the material.

Participant reports of clinical history set cohort assignment. Trimming shortened V by 5 bases and J by 5 bases, and 15 bases separated the two germline ends. The CDR3 has 14 residues. CDR1 SGHTA and CDR2 FQGNSA come from the germline V gene. How the authors handled the data: Counts of nucleated cells, estimated from reference gene primer amplification, were obtained. TCRdb keeps only in-frame clones here, not all; method: immunoSEQ multiplex PCR. Clonal size and the V and J genes are those of that table, whereas D and trimming came from the DNA. The table includes 300,000 to 350,000 clones, about 87% detected once.

Sequencing was done on a sample of PBMCs or T cells enriched from blood (not recorded which). The rearrangement uses TRBV7-2 and TRBJ1-1; TRBD1 might be the D (5 bases). This TCR derives from a man aged 25-40 years who had recovered from COVID-19. CDR3 sequence reads: CASSGRVSLTEAFF. CDR3 nucleotides: TGTGCCAGCAGCGGCAGGGTGAGCTTGACTGAAGCTTTCTTT. Full variable domain (outside the CDR3, taken from reference TRBV7-2 and TRBJ1-1): GAGVSQSPSNKVTEKGKDVELRCDPISGHTALYWYRQSLGQGLEFLIYFQGNSAPDKSGLPSDRFSAERTGGSVSTLTIQRTQQEDSAVYLCASSGRVSLTEAFFGQGTRLTVV.